A single sample gave rise to the 24 T cell receptor beta chains below, sequenced in a study of cytomegalovirus exposure and HLA in healthy donors. The PCR had 60 Vbeta and 13 Jbeta primers. The table came from immunoSEQ multiplex PCR; TCRdb's copy has only in-frame clones and leaves some out. This sample carries fewer than 250,000 clones, approximately 78% of them seen once, and the ten largest clones take over 12%. The sample comprised PBMCs. The receptors come from a woman in her 30s in good health and CMV-seropositive.

The J gene is TRBJ2-1, the V gene TRBV19; no reliable D call. The V end lost 5 bases, the J end lost 5 bases, and 16 bases lay between the germline ends. This CDR3 comprises 15 residues. From germline, CDR1 is LNHDA and CDR2 SQIVND (reference sequence). CDR3 amino acids: CASSAGRAENNEQFF. DNA of the CDR3: TGTGCCAGTAGTGCTGGGCGAGCAGAGAACAATGAGCAGTTCTTC.

This clone was observed a few times. This same CDR3 is encoded by further DNA sequences in the sample. The gene calls are TRBV6-5 and TRBJ1-5; D is undetermined. Trimming took 0 bases from V and 5 from J, leaving 11 bases between them. There are 15 residues in the CDR3. Per the germline V gene, CDR1 is MNHEY and CDR2 is SVGAGI. The CDR3 reads CASSYSRALDQPQHF. Written as DNA, the CDR3 is TGTGCCAGCAGTTACTCGAGGGCACTAGATCAGCCCCAGCATTTT.

The V and J genes are TRBV5-6 and TRBJ2-3, with D possibly TRBD1 on 6 matching bases. The germline gives CDR1 SGHDT, CDR2 YYEEEE. The length of the CDR3 is 16 residues. Trimming took 0 bases from V and 3 from J, leaving 14 bases between them. The CDR3 reads CASSLASGGATDTQYF. As DNA, the CDR3 is TGTGCCAGCAGCTTGGCTAGTGGGGGCGCGACAGATACGCAGTATTTT.

V usage is TRBV29-1 and J usage is TRBJ1-3, with D uncertain. This CDR3 comprises 12 residues. The V end lost 6 bases, the J end lost 0 bases, and 6 bases lay between the germline ends. Germline V gene sequence: CDR1 SQVTM, CDR2 ANQGSEA. This CDR3 is CSVESSGNTIYF. The CDR3 region has the DNA TGCAGCGTCGAGAGCTCTGGAAACACCATATATTTT.

The rearrangement uses TRBV10-3 and TRBJ2-1; 11 nucleotides match TRBD2. The CDR3 consists of 18 residues. The germline V gene has CDR1 ENHRY and CDR2 SYGVKD. V was pared by 4 bases and J by 4 bases, with 12 bases of the junction left unmatched. CDR3 sequence: CAISGLGLAEQSYNEQFF. CDR3 nucleotides: TGTGCCATCAGTGGACTGGGACTAGCGGAGCAATCATACAATGAGCAGTTCTTC.

This chain connects TRBV11-3 to TRBJ2-7; D gene ambiguous. V dropped 4 bases and J dropped 7 bases, with 17 bases sitting between them. Germline-derived CDR1 and CDR2 are SGHNT and YENEEA. CDR3 length: 14 residues. The DNA for the CDR3 is TGTGCCAGCAGCTCAAGCTACTACTCGAGGGAGCAGTACTTC. Translation gives CASSSSYYSREQYF.

This clone was counted a single time. The chain joins TRBV7-2 to TRBJ2-7, with D maybe TRBD1 (6 bases). Germline-derived CDR1 and CDR2 are SGHTA and FQGNSA. The CDR3 is made up of 15 amino acids. Trimming cost V 5 bases and J 3 bases, with 17 bases left between them. The chain's CDR3 is CASSRQGGQIYEQYF. The CDR3 nucleotides read TGTGCCAGCAGCCGCCAAGGGGGACAAATCTACGAGCAGTACTTC.

The chain employs TRBV7-3 and TRBJ2-3, with unresolved D. Trimming pared 1 base from V and 6 bases from J, leaving 11 bases between. This CDR3 comprises 14 residues. The germline CDR1 and CDR2 sequences are SGHTA and FQGTGA. The CDR3 loop reads CASSLMARADTQYF. The CDR3 coding sequence is TGTGCCAGCAGCTTAATGGCTAGAGCGGATACGCAGTATTTT.

This clone was seen only once. CDR3: CSSQDNKETQYF. Written as DNA, the CDR3 is TGCAGCTCACAGGATAATAAAGAGACCCAGTACTTC. The chain joins TRBV29-1 to TRBJ2-5, with D possibly TRBD1 on 5 matching bases. The CDR3 sequence is 12 residues long. Germline V gives CDR1 SQVTM, CDR2 ANQGSEA. Trimming took 8 bases from V and 3 from J, leaving 13 bases between them.

This chain uses TRBV6-1 with TRBJ1-6; TRBD1 is a possible D gene (6 bases). V lost 4 bases, J lost 4 bases, and 20 bases lay in between. The CDR3 loop spans 18 amino acids. Germline values: CDR1 MNHNS, CDR2 SASEGT. CDR3 DNA sequence: TGTGCCAGCAGTGCCCACCAGCAGGACAGATCTTATAATTCACCCCTCCACTTT. Protein sequence: CASSAHQQDRSYNSPLHF.

The rearrangement uses TRBV19 and TRBJ1-1, with TRBD1 identical over 7 bases. Unmatched junction bases numbered 4, after V lost 8 bases and J lost 1 base. CDR1 is LNHDA and CDR2 is SQIVND in the germline V gene (reference sequence). The CDR3 sequence is 13 residues long. Here the CDR3 reads CASSTGTNTEAFF. In DNA, the CDR3 is TGTGCCAGTTCGACAGGGACGAACACTGAAGCTTTCTTT.

This chain joins TRBV5-4 and TRBJ2-7, with TRBD2 matching 8 bases. The germline CDR1 and CDR2 sequences are SGHNT and YYREEE (reference sequence). This CDR3 contains 15 residues. J gave up 3 bases and V 3 bases, and 8 bases lay outside the gene matches. The CDR3 DNA reads TGTGCCAGCAGCTCCCAAGGAACTAGCGGCTACGAGCAGTACTTC. Encoded protein: CASSSQGTSGYEQYF. The variable domain in full, with the rest retrieved from reference TRBV5-4 and TRBJ2-7, is ETGVTQSPTHLIKTRGQQVTLRCSSQSGHNTVSWYQQALGQGPQFIFQYYREEENGRGNFPPRFSGLQFPNYSSELNVNALELDDSALYLCASSSQGTSGYEQYFGPGTRLTVT.

This chain links TRBV4-1 with TRBJ2-1; TRBD1 matches at 8 bases. Looked up from germline, CDR1 is MGHRA and CDR2 is YSYEKL. This CDR3 region has 17 residues. Trimming at V came to 2 bases and at J to 4 bases, leaving 10 bases not matched to a gene. CDR3 protein: CASSQPIRGQAYNEQFF. The CDR3 nucleotides read TGCGCCAGCAGCCAACCTATCCGGGGACAGGCATACAATGAGCAGTTCTTC.

The chain employs TRBV5-6 and TRBJ1-2; 7 bases are a match to TRBD1. CDR3 size: 17 residues. V shed 5 bases and J 5 bases; nucleotides not matched to a gene: 18. Per germline, CDR1 SGHDT and CDR2 YYEEEE. The CDR3 nucleotides are TGTGCCAGCAGGTTCTTCTCCGGGACAGAAAGTTCTTATGGCTACACCTTC. It yields the protein CASRFFSGTESSYGYTF.

This clone appeared once. The sample holds other DNA sequences that translate to the same CDR3. The chain is built from TRBV5-1 and TRBJ2-7; a weak D match, TRBD1 (6 bases). Germline values: CDR1 SGHRS, CDR2 YFSETQ. The CDR3 runs to 14 residues. Trimming left V 0 bases short and J 2 bases short, with 9 bases between. The CDR3 region is CASSLEAGAYEQYF. DNA for the CDR3: TGCGCCAGCAGCTTGGAGGCAGGGGCCTACGAGCAGTACTTC.

This clone was seen just once. The rearrangement links TRBV7-3 to TRBJ2-5, with D perhaps matching TRBD1 (6 bases). Deletions cut 3 bases from V and 10 bases from J, with 15 bases between. Germline CDR1 SGHTA, CDR2 FQGTGA. There are 13 residues in the CDR3. In DNA, the CDR3 is TGTGCCAGCAGCTTGTCCCGTCGGGACAACCAGTACTTC. As protein: CASSLSRRDNQYF.

The chain employs TRBV9 and TRBJ2-3; unclear D gene. Germline V lookup: CDR1 SGDLS, CDR2 YYNGEE. The length of the CDR3 is 14 residues. V dropped 3 bases and J dropped 0 bases, with 8 bases sitting between them. In DNA form, the CDR3 reads TGTGCCAGCAGCGCCCGACACAGCACAGATACGCAGTATTTT. Its translation: CASSARHSTDTQYF.

The V and J genes are TRBV7-8 and TRBJ2-1; D call uncertain. The germline V gene encodes CDR1 SGHVS and CDR2 FQNEAQ. The CDR3 consists of 14 residues. The V end lost 4 bases, the J end lost 4 bases, and 11 bases lay between the germline ends. The CDR3 coding sequence is TGTGCCAGCAGCTCTCGAACAGCTTACAATGAGCAGTTCTTC. Translating gives CASSSRTAYNEQFF.

The chain combines TRBV13 with TRBJ2-5, with TRBD1 matching 8 bases. Trimming removed 6 bases from V and 5 bases from J; junction bases left unmatched: 2. Germline V lookup: CDR1 PRHDT, CDR2 FYEKMQ (reference sequence). This CDR3 contains 12 residues. The CDR3 DNA follows: TGTGCCAGCAGACGACAGGGGGAGACCCAGTACTTC. It is translated as CASRRQGETQYF.

The chain links TRBV5-1 to TRBJ2-5, with D possibly being TRBD2 (6 bases). The V gene's germline CDR1 is SGHRS and CDR2 YFSETQ. The CDR3 totals 14 residues. Between the trimmed V and J ends, which lost 4 bases and 5 bases, there was a span of 15 bases. Written as DNA, the CDR3 is TGCGCCAGCAGCCAGGGAGCGGGCCACGAGACCCAGTACTTC. It is translated as CASSQGAGHETQYF.

The CDR3 nucleotides are TGTGCCAGCAGTGAAGGGACTCTGGGCCTCTATGGCTACACCTTC. Its translation: CASSEGTLGLYGYTF. This chain links TRBV6-1 with TRBJ1-2; D gene uncertain. Trimming shortened V by 1 base and J by 4 bases, and 13 bases separated the two germline ends. The CDR3 is made up of 15 amino acids. Germline CDR1 MNHNS, CDR2 SASEGT.

The chain carries TRBV7-9 and TRBJ2-1, with 8 bases matching TRBD2. V was clipped by 4 bases and J by 0 bases; unmatched bases: 2. There are 15 residues in the CDR3. Germline loops: CDR1 SEHNR, CDR2 FQNEAQ (reference sequence). CDR3 loop: CASSWLAGSYNEQFF. DNA of the CDR3: TGTGCCAGCAGCTGGCTAGCGGGCTCCTACAATGAGCAGTTCTTC.

The V and J genes are TRBV30 and TRBJ2-7, with 9 bases lining up with TRBD2. The ends lost 1 base at V and 0 bases at J; junction bases unmatched: 10. This CDR3 contains 17 residues. From germline, CDR1 is GTSNPN and CDR2 SVGIG (reference sequence). The CDR3 coding sequence is TGTGCCTGGAGTGGGAGGGCGGGAGGGCCGTACTCCTACGAGCAGTACTTC. Its translation: CAWSGRAGGPYSYEQYF.

The chain has TRBV4-1 and TRBJ1-4; possible D gene TRBD1, 6 bases. This CDR3 is built from 14 residues. V lost 2 bases to trimming and J lost 8 bases, with 12 bases between them. Germline CDR1 and CDR2: MGHRA and YSYEKL. The CDR3 nucleotides are TGCGCCAGCAGCCAATCTCTGACAGGAGAAAAACTGTTTTTT. This codes for CASSQSLTGEKLFF.